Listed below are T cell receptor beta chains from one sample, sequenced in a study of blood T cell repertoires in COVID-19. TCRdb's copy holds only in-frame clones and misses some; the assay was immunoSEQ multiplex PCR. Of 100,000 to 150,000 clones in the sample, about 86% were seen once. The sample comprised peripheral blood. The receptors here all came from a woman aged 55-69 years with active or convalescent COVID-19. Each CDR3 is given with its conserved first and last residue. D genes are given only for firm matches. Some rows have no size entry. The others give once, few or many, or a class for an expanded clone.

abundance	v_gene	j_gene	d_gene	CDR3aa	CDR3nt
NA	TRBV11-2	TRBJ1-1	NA	CASSYSPNTEAFF	TGTGCCAGCAGCTACAGCCCGAACACTGAAGCTTTCTTT
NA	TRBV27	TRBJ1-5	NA	CASSRGSGENQPQHF	TGTGCCAGCAGCCGAGGGAGCGGGGAGAATCAGCCCCAGCATTTT
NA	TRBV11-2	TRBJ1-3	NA	CASSYNTGSGNTIYF	TGTGCCAGCAGCTACAACACGGGCTCTGGAAACACCATATATTTT
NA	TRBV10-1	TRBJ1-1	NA	CASSERLAGTEAFF	TGCGCCAGCAGTGAGCGGCTGGCAGGCACTGAAGCTTTCTTT
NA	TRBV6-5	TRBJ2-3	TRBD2	CASSSLVAGESRQYF	TGTGCCAGCAGCTCCTTGGTAGCGGGGGAGTCGAGGCAGTATTTT
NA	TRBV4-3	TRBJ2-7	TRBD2	CASSLGLAGTYEQYF	TGCGCCAGCAGCCTTGGACTAGCGGGGACCTACGAGCAGTACTTC
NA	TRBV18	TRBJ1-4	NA	CASSPPRRLANEKLFF	TGTGCCAGCTCACCACCTAGGCGTCTAGCTAATGAAAAACTGTTTTTT
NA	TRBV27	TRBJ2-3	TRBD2	CASSFTGRLPADTQYF	TGTGCCAGCAGTTTTACCGGGAGGCTTCCCGCAGATACGCAGTATTTT
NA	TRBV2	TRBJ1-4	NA	CASSEALGGFNEKLFF	TGTGCCAGCAGTGAAGCGCTTGGGGGGTTTAATGAAAAACTGTTTTTT
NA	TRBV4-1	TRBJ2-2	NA	CASSLVVQIGWTGELFF	TGCGCCAGCAGCCTAGTCGTCCAAATCGGGTGGACCGGGGAGCTGTTTTTT
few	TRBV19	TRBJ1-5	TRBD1	CASSTGTGFNPQHF	TGTGCCAGCAGCACCGGGACAGGCTTCAATCCCCAGCATTTT
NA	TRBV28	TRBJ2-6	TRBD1	CASSLEGQGTGANVLTF	TGTGCCAGCAGTTTAGAAGGACAGGGTACAGGGGCCAACGTCCTGACTTTC
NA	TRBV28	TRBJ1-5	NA	CASSPTGYSNQPQHF	TGTGCCAGCAGTCCGACAGGCTATAGCAATCAGCCCCAGCATTTT
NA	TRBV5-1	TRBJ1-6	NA	CASSLGGQGNSPLHF	TGCGCCAGCAGCTTGGGGGGGCAAGGTAATTCACCCCTCCACTTT
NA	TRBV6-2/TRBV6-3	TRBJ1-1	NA	CASSRTPGTEAFF	TGTGCCAGCAGCCGGACCCCGGGGACTGAAGCTTTCTTT
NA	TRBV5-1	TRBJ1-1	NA	CASSPIGVGGTEAFF	TGCGCCAGCAGCCCGATCGGGGTAGGGGGCACTGAAGCTTTCTTT
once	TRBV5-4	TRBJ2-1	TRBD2	CASSPGLAGEYNEQFF	TGTGCCAGCAGCCCCGGACTAGCGGGCGAGTACAATGAGCAGTTCTTC
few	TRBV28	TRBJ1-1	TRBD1	CASSFRTGGNTEAFF	TGTGCCAGCAGTTTTCGGACAGGAGGGAACACTGAAGCTTTCTTT
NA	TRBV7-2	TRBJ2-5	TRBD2	CASSLVASGRRETQYF	TGTGCCAGCAGCTTAGTGGCTAGCGGGAGGAGGGAGACCCAGTACTTC
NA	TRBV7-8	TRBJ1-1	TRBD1	CASSPPGQGETEAFF	TGTGCCAGCAGCCCGCCCGGGCAGGGGGAAACTGAAGCTTTCTTT
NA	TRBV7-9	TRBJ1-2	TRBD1	CASSGTANYYGYTF	TGTGCCAGCAGCGGGACAGCGAACTACTATGGCTACACCTTC
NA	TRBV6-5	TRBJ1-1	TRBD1	CASTKQGRNTEAFF	TGTGCCAGCACTAAACAGGGGAGGAACACTGAAGCTTTCTTT
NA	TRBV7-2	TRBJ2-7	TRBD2	CASSRGLAGPYEQYF	TGTGCCAGCAGCCGCGGACTAGCGGGGCCCTACGAGCAGTACTTC
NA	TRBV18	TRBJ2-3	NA	CASTEGVLTDTQYF	TGTGCCAGCACCGAGGGGGTGCTCACAGATACGCAGTATTTT
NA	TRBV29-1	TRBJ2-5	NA	CSVEDFMTGQETQYF	TGCAGCGTTGAAGACTTTATGACAGGTCAAGAGACCCAGTACTTC
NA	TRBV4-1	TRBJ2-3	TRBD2	CASSHGGSMADTQYF	TGCGCCAGCAGCCACGGCGGGAGTATGGCAGATACGCAGTATTTT
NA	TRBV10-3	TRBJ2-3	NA	CAIRDSPSTDTQYF	TGTGCCATCAGGGACAGCCCAAGCACAGATACGCAGTATTTT
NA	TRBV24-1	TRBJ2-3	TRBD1	CATSAGQGFTDTQYF	TGTGCCACCAGTGCCGGACAGGGTTTCACAGATACGCAGTATTTT
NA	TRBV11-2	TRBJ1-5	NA	CASRKSGDQPQHF	TGTGCCAGCAGAAAATCAGGGGATCAGCCCCAGCATTTT
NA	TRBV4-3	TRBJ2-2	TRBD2	CASSLLAGANTGELFF	TGCGCCAGCAGCCTTCTAGCGGGAGCTAACACCGGGGAGCTGTTTTTT
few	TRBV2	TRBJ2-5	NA	CASSESTGRYF	TGTGCCAGCAGTGAATCGACTGGCCGTTACTTC
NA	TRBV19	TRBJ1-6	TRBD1	CASSVDREGSPLHF	TGTGCCAGTAGTGTGGACAGGGAGGGATCACCCCTCCACTTT
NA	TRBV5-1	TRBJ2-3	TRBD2	CASSSREATDTQYF	TGCGCCAGCAGCTCTCGGGAGGCCACAGATACGCAGTATTTT
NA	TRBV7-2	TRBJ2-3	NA	CASSLGERNTDTQYF	TGTGCCAGCAGCTTAGGAGAGAGAAACACAGATACGCAGTATTTT
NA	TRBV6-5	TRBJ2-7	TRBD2	CATGPSGRAGEQYF	TGTGCCACGGGCCCTAGCGGGAGGGCGGGCGAGCAGTACTTC
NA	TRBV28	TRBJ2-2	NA	CASSLLEGFTGELFF	TGTGCCAGCAGTTTATTAGAGGGATTTACCGGGGAGCTGTTTTTT
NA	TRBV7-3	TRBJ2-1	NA	CASSPMRANSYNEQFF	TGTGCCAGCAGCCCAATGAGGGCAAACTCCTACAATGAGCAGTTCTTC
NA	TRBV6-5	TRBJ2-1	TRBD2	CASSYASGGYEQFF	TGTGCCAGCAGTTACGCTAGCGGGGGCTATGAGCAGTTCTTC
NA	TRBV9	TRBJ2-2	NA	CASSVESGKTGELFF	TGTGCCAGCAGCGTAGAATCAGGGAAAACCGGGGAGCTGTTTTTT
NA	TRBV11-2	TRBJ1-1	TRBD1	CASSYGTGENTEAFF	TGTGCCAGCAGCTACGGGACAGGGGAAAACACTGAAGCTTTCTTT
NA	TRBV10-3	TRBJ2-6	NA	CAISESGDSGANVLTF	TGTGCCATCAGTGAGTCCGGAGACTCTGGGGCCAACGTCCTGACTTTC
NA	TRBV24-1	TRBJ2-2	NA	CATSDSHRQVAGELFF	TGTGCCACCAGTGACTCCCACCGACAGGTGGCCGGGGAGCTGTTTTTT